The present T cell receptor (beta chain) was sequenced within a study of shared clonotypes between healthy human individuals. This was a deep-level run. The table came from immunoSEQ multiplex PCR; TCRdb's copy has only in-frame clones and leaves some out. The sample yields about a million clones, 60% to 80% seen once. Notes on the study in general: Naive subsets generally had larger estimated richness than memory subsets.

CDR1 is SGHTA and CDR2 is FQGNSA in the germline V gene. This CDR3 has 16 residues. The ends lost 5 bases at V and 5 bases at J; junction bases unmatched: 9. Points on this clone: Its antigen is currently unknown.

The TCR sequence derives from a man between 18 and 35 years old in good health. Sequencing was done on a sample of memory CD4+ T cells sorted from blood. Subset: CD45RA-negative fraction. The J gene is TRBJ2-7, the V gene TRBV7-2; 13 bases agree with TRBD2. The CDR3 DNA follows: TGTGCCAGCAGCCAAAGAGGGACTAGCGGGGCTAACGAGCAGTACTTC. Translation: CASSQRGTSGANEQYF.